These T cell receptor beta chains were read from a single sample in a study of blood T cells in healthy people across ages. TCRdb fed the 5' RACE reads into MiXCR, producing one record per CDR3 protein. The data contain hundreds of thousands of distinct CDR3 sequences, 45% to 70% of them singletons. The sequencing sample was made of blood. These receptors all come from a middle-aged man in good health. The CDR3 runs from the conserved cysteine through the conserved F or W. The D gene is left open where the match is weak. Some rows mark clone size as missing; the rest say once, few, many or name a class of expanded clone.

>TRBV18|TRBD2|TRBJ2-5|.
CASSPSAAKSGGRGETQYF
TGTGCCAGCTCACCATCCGCGGCTAAAAGCGGGGGCCGCGGAGAGACCCAGTACTTC
>TRBV18|TRBD1|TRBJ2-2|.
CASSRTGDTGELFF
TGTGCCAGCTCACGGACAGGGGACACCGGGGAGCTGTTTTTT
>TRBV4-1|.|TRBJ2-1|.
CASSPTRTVGYNEQFF
TGCGCCAGCAGCCCTACGAGGACAGTCGGCTACAATGAGCAGTTCTTC
>TRBV27|.|TRBJ2-5|few
CASSLRPPGVEQYF
TGTGCCAGCAGTTTACGGCCCCCAGGGGTGGAACAGTACTTC
>TRBV6-5|.|TRBJ1-6|many
CASSYRGSYNSPLHF
TGTGCCAGCAGTTATAGGGGATCCTATAATTCACCCCTCCACTTT
>TRBV4-3|TRBD2|TRBJ2-7|.
CASSQLAVTLMGASYEQYF
TGCGCCAGCAGCCAACTAGCGGTCACACTTATGGGTGCATCCTACGAGCAGTACTTC
>TRBV29-1|.|TRBJ2-7|.
CSVEEGAYEQYF
TGCAGCGTTGAAGAAGGGGCCTACGAGCAGTACTTC
>TRBV4-3|TRBD1|TRBJ1-2|many
CASSRTTGAGYTF
TGCGCCAGCAGCCGGACTACAGGGGCCGGCTACACCTTC
>TRBV5-1|.|TRBJ2-3|.
CASSYSGTPSTDTQYF
TGCGCCAGCAGCTACTCCGGGACACCGAGCACAGATACGCAGTATTTT
>TRBV7-2|.|TRBJ2-1|.
CASSFGRLNEQFF
TGTGCCAGCAGCTTCGGCAGGCTAAATGAGCAGTTCTTC
>TRBV11-2|.|TRBJ1-2|.
CASSFSIEGQRTGGYTF
TGTGCCAGCAGCTTCTCGATCGAGGGGCAGAGGACGGGGGGCTACACCTTC
>TRBV7-3|.|TRBJ1-1|.
CASSSTGFGMNTEAFF
TGTGCCAGCAGCTCCACAGGGTTTGGAATGAACACTGAAGCTTTCTTT
>TRBV4-3|TRBD1|TRBJ2-2|.
CASSQGGQGVAGELFF
TGCGCCAGCAGCCAAGGGGGACAGGGTGTGGCCGGGGAGCTGTTTTTT
>TRBV12-3/TRBV12-4|.|TRBJ2-7|.
CASSFAGGGSYEQYF
TGTGCCAGCAGTTTCGCTGGTGGGGGGTCCTACGAGCAGTACTTC
>TRBV12-3/TRBV12-4|.|TRBJ2-4|.
CASKTGIAKNIQYF
TGTGCCAGCAAAACAGGGATAGCCAAAAACATTCAGTACTTC
>TRBV9|.|TRBJ2-3|.
CASSVALAATNTQYF
TGTGCCAGCAGCGTAGCATTAGCCGCCACAAATACGCAGTATTTT
>TRBV7-2|.|TRBJ2-7|.
CASSFWENYEQYF
TGTGCCAGCAGCTTTTGGGAGAACTACGAGCAGTACTTC
>TRBV5-1|.|TRBJ2-1|few
CASSPGREEQFF
TGCGCCAGCAGCCCCGGCAGGGAAGAGCAGTTCTTC
>TRBV9|.|TRBJ1-2|.
CASSAQNWQGSTHYTF
TGTGCCAGCAGCGCCCAGAATTGGCAGGGGTCCACTCACTACACCTTC
>TRBV12-3/TRBV12-4|TRBD1|TRBJ1-2|.
CASSRGQGRSYGYTF
TGTGCCAGCAGTCGTGGACAGGGTAGGAGCTATGGCTACACCTTC
>TRBV6-6|.|TRBJ1-1|.
CASRDQGGPPNTEAFF
TGTGCCAGCAGGGACCAAGGGGGACCCCCGAACACTGAAGCTTTCTTT
>TRBV3-1|.|TRBJ2-1|.
CASSQGRAMIHNEQFF
TGTGCCAGCAGCCAAGGACGGGCGATGATACACAATGAGCAGTTCTTC
>TRBV24-1|.|TRBJ2-7|.
CATSDPLGEQYF
TGTGCCACCAGTGACCCTTTAGGCGAGCAGTACTTC
>TRBV3-1|TRBD2|TRBJ2-1|.
CASSPREREDYNEQFF
TGTGCCAGCAGCCCCCGAGAGCGGGAGGACTACAATGAGCAGTTCTTC
>TRBV5-1|TRBD1|TRBJ1-1|many
CASSSGTRQGEAFF
TGCGCCAGCAGCTCCGGGACACGACAGGGTGAAGCTTTCTTT
>TRBV20-1|.|TRBJ2-6|.
CSARDPRWASGANVLTF
TGCAGTGCTAGAGATCCTCGGTGGGCCTCTGGGGCCAACGTCCTGACTTTC
>TRBV6-1|TRBD2|TRBJ2-3|.
CASRRLAGGQVDTQYF
TGTGCCAGCAGAAGACTAGCGGGGGGGCAGGTGGATACGCAGTATTTT
>TRBV7-9|.|TRBJ2-7|many
CASSLQGYEQYF
TGTGCCAGCAGCTTGCAGGGGTACGAGCAGTACTTC
>TRBV25-1|.|TRBJ2-5|.
CASSELKTGRAETQYF
TGTGCCAGCAGTGAATTAAAAACAGGGAGGGCAGAGACCCAGTACTTC
>TRBV20-1|.|TRBJ2-3|few
CSARQGWADTQYF
TGCAGTGCTAGACAGGGGTGGGCAGATACGCAGTATTTT
>TRBV9|.|TRBJ1-6|.
CASSVATKGYNSPLHF
TGTGCCAGCAGCGTAGCTACTAAAGGGTATAATTCACCCCTCCACTTT
>TRBV3-1|TRBD2|TRBJ2-3|few
CASSHDVPGGGGTDTQYF
TGTGCCAGCAGCCATGACGTCCCGGGAGGAGGGGGCACAGATACGCAGTATTTT
>TRBV27|.|TRBJ2-1|.
CASSFTTGPNEQFF
TGTGCCAGCAGTTTCACGACAGGACCCAATGAGCAGTTCTTC
>TRBV7-6|.|TRBJ1-6|.
CASSLGRGRNSPLHF
TGTGCCAGCAGCTTGGGCAGGGGTAGGAATTCACCCCTCCACTTT
>TRBV5-1|.|TRBJ2-1|.
CASSLKRGSYNEQFF
TGCGCCAGCAGCTTAAAAAGGGGATCCTACAATGAGCAGTTCTTC
>TRBV6-5|.|TRBJ2-5|few
CASSYMVGTGQETQYF
TGTGCCAGCAGTTATATGGTCGGTACAGGGCAAGAGACCCAGTACTTC
>TRBV6-1|TRBD1|TRBJ2-3|.
CASSEASRTGDTDTQYF
TGTGCCAGCAGTGAAGCGTCCCGGACAGGGGACACAGATACGCAGTATTTT
>TRBV5-1|TRBD1|TRBJ1-1|.
CASSLIGQGAEAFF
TGCGCCAGCAGCTTGATTGGACAGGGAGCTGAAGCTTTCTTT
>TRBV20-1|TRBD2|TRBJ2-7|.
CSGTALAGGLGEQYF
TGCAGCGGGACCGCACTAGCGGGAGGATTGGGGGAGCAGTACTTC
>TRBV27|TRBD2|TRBJ2-7|.
CASSPMKASGAQTRYEQYF
TGTGCCAGCAGTCCTATGAAGGCTAGCGGGGCCCAAACTCGATACGAGCAGTACTTC
>TRBV20-1|TRBD1|TRBJ1-2|.
CSALPDRMTNYGYTF
TGCAGTGCCTTACCGGACAGGATGACTAACTATGGCTACACCTTC
>TRBV21-1|.|TRBJ1-4|.
CASSSKRGQERGKLFF
TGTGCCAGCAGCTCAAAGCGGGGTCAGGAAAGGGGAAAACTGTTTTTT
>TRBV29-1|TRBD1|TRBJ1-4|few
CSVGRQGANEKLFF
TGCAGCGTTGGAAGACAGGGGGCTAATGAAAAACTGTTTTTT
>TRBV5-1|.|TRBJ1-2|once
CASSLTGASGYTF
TGCGCCAGCAGCTTGACAGGAGCCTCTGGCTACACCTTC
>TRBV20-1|.|TRBJ1-5|.
CSAREGEPQHF
TGCAGTGCTAGAGAGGGGGAGCCCCAGCATTTT
>TRBV4-3|TRBD2|TRBJ2-5|.
CASSPLAYGLYEQYF
TGCGCCAGCAGCCCACTAGCGTACGGGTTATATGAGCAGTACTTC
>TRBV6-2/TRBV6-3|.|TRBJ2-7|.
CASSRGGRNEQYFGPGTYF
.
>TRBV27|.|TRBJ2-7|few
CASSLSGLSYEQYF
TGTGCCAGCAGTTTATCGGGACTCTCCTACGAGCAGTACTTC
>TRBV7-9|TRBD1|TRBJ2-1|.
CASSLTSDRAIFDEQFF
TGTGCCAGCAGCTTAACCTCGGACAGGGCGATTTTCGATGAGCAGTTCTTC
>TRBV3-1|.|TRBJ1-5|few
CASSQDLGSRQPQHF
TGTGCCAGCAGCCAAGATCTGGGCAGCAGACAGCCCCAGCATTTT
>TRBV10-3|.|TRBJ2-5|.
CAISESTSRKETQYF
TGTGCCATCAGTGAGTCGACCTCTAGGAAAGAGACCCAGTACTTC